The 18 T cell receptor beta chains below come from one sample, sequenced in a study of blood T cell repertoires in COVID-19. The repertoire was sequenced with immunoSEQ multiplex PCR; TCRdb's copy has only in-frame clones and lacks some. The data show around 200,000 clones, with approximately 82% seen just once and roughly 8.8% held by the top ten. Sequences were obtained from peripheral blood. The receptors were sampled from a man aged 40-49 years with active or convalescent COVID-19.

CDR3 DNA: TGTGCCAGCAGTTCGCAGAACTATGGCTACACCTTC. This translates into CASSSQNYGYTF. This chain uses TRBV28 with TRBJ1-2; D not resolved. The CDR3 extends over 12 amino acids. Germline V gene sequence: CDR1 MDHEN, CDR2 SYDVKM. V gave up 4 bases and J gave up 2 bases, with 5 bases separating them.

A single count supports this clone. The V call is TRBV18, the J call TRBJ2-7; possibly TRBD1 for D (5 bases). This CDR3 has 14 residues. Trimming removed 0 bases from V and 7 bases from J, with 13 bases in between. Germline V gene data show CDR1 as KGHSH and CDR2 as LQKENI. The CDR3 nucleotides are TGTGCCAGCTCACCACCGACAGCTCCTTGGGAGCAGTACTTC. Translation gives CASSPPTAPWEQYF. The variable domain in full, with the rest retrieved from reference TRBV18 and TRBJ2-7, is NAGVMQNPRHLVRRRGQEARLRCSPMKGHSHVYWYRQLPEEGLKFMVYLQKENIIDESGMPKERFSAEFPKEGPSILRIQQVVRGDSAAYFCASSPPTAPWEQYFGPGTRLTVT.

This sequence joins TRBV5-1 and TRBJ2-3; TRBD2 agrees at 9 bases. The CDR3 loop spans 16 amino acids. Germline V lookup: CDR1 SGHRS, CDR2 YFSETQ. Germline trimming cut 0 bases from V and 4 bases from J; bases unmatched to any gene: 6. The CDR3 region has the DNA TGCGCCAGCAGCTTGGTGGTAGCGGGAGTATCAGATACGCAGTATTTT. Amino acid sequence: CASSLVVAGVSDTQYF. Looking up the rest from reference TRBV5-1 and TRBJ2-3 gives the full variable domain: KAGVTQTPRYLIKTRGQQVTLSCSPISGHRSVSWYQQTPGQGLQFLFEYFSETQRNKGNFPGRFSGRQFSNSRSEMNVSTLELGDSALYLCASSLVVAGVSDTQYFGPGTRLTVL.

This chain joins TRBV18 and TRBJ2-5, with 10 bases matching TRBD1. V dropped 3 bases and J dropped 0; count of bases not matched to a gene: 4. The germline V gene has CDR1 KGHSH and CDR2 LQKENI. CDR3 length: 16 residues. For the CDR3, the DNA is TGTGCCAGCTCACCTATGGGACAGGGGCACCAAGAGACCCAGTACTTC. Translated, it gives CASSPMGQGHQETQYF.

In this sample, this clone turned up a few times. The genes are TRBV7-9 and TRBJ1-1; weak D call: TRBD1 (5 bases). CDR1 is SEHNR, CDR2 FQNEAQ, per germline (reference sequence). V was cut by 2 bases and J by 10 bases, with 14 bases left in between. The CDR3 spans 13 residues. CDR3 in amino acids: CASSLSGPGGAFF. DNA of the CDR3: TGTGCCAGCAGCTTAAGCGGGCCCGGGGGAGCTTTCTTT.

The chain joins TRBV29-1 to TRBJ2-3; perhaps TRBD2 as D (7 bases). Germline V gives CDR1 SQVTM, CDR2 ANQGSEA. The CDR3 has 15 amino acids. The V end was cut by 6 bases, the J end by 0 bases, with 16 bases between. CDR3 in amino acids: CSVLLAGASTDTQYF. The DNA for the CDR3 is TGCAGCGTCCTCTTGGCGGGGGCTAGCACAGATACGCAGTATTTT.

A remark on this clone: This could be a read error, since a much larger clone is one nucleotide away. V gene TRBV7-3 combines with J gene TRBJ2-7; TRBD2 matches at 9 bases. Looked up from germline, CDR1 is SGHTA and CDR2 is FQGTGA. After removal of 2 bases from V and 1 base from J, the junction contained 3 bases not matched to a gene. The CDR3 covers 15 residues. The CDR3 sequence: CASSLSAGGSYEQYF. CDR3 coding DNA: TGTGCCAGCAGCTTATCGGCGGGAGGGTCCTACGAGCAGTACTTC.

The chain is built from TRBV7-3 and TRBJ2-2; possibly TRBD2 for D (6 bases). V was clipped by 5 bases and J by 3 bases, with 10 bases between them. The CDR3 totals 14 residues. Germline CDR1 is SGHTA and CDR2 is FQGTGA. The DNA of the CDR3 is TGTGCCAGCAGCCCCTCGGGGGACACCGGGGAGCTGTTTTTT. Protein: CASSPSGDTGELFF.

CDR3 sequence: CASRYGQPYEQYF. CDR3 nucleotide sequence: TGTGCCAGCAGATATGGACAGCCTTACGAGCAGTACTTC. This chain joins TRBV6-5 and TRBJ2-7; a weak D match, TRBD1 (6 bases). Trimming left V 6 bases short and J 4 bases short, with 13 bases between. This CDR3 has 13 residues. CDR1 and CDR2 (germline): MNHEY, SVGAGI.

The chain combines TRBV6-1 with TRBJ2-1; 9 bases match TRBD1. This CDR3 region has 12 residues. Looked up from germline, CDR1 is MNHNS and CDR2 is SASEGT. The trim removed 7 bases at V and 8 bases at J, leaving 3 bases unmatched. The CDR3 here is CASKRTGDEQFF. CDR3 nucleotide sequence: TGTGCCAGCAAAAGGACAGGGGATGAGCAGTTCTTC.

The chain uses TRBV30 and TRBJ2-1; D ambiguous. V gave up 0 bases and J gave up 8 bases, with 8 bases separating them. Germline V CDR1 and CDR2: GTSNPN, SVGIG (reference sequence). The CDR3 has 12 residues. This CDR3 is CAWSVSSHEQFF. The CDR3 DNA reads TGTGCCTGGAGTGTAAGTAGTCATGAGCAGTTCTTC. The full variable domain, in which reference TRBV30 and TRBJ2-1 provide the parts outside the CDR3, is SQTIHQWPATLVQPVGSPLSLECTVEGTSNPNLYWYRQAAGRGLQLLFYSVGIGQISSEVPQNLSASRPQDRQFILSSKKLLLSDSGFYLCAWSVSSHEQFFGPGTRLTVL.

CDR3: CASSEWSGSIYEQYF. The DNA for the CDR3 is TGTGCCAGCAGTGAATGGAGCGGGAGTATCTACGAGCAGTACTTC. The gene calls are TRBV25-1 and TRBJ2-7; TRBD2 matches at 8 bases. The length of the CDR3 is 15 residues. Germline CDR1 is MGHDK and CDR2 is SYGVNS. The V and J ends lost 1 base and 3 bases, in that order; junction bases with no gene match: 5.

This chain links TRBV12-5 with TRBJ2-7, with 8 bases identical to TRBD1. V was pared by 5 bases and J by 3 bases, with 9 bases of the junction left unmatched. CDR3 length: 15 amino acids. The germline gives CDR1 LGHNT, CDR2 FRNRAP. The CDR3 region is CASGQAGTGVYEQYF. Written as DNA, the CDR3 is TGTGCTAGTGGTCAAGCCGGGACAGGTGTCTACGAGCAGTACTTC.

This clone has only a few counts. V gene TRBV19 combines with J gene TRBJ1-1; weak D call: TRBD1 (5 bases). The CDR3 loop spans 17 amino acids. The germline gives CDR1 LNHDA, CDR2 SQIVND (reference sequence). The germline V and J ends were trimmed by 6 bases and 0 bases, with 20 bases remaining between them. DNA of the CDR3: TGTGCCAGTAGCACAATTTCCCAGGGTTATCTGAACACTGAAGCTTTCTTT. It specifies CASSTISQGYLNTEAFF. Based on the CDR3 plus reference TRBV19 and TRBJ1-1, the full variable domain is DGGITQSPKYLFRKEGQNVTLSCEQNLNHDAMYWYRQDPGQGLRLIYYSQIVNDFQKGDIAEGYSVSREKKESFPLTVTSAQKNPTAFYLCASSTISQGYLNTEAFFGQGTRLTVV.

CDR3 in amino acids: CASSQGSDRVTGELFF. The CDR3 nucleotides read TGTGCCAGCAGCCAAGGGTCGGACAGGGTCACCGGGGAGCTGTTTTTT. The V call is TRBV3-1 (or the pseudogene TRBV3-2), the J call TRBJ2-2; TRBD1 matches at 8 bases. The CDR3 runs 16 residues. Germline V gene data show CDR1 as LGHDT and CDR2 as YNNKEL (reference sequence). With V trimmed by 1 base and J by 4 bases, 5 bases remained unmatched.

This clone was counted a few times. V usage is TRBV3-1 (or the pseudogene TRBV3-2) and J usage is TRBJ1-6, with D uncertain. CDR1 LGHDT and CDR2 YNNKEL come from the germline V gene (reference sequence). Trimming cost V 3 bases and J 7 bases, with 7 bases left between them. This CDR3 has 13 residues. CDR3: CASSHGENSPLHF. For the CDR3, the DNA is TGTGCCAGCAGCCACGGAGAGAATTCACCCCTCCACTTT.

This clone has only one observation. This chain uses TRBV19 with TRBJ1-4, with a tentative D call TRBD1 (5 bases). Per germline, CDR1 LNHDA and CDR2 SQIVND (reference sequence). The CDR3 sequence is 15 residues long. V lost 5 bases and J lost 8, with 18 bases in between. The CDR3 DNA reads TGTGCCAGTAGTCTGACAGAATTGTTCCGGGAAAAACTGTTTTTT. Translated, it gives CASSLTELFREKLFF.

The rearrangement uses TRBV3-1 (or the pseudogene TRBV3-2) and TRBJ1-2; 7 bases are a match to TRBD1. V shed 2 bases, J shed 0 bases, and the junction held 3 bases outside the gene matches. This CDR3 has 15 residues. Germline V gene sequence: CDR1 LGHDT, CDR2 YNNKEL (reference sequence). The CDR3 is CASSQRDRPNYGYTF. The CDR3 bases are TGTGCCAGCAGCCAAAGGGACAGACCTAACTATGGCTACACCTTC.